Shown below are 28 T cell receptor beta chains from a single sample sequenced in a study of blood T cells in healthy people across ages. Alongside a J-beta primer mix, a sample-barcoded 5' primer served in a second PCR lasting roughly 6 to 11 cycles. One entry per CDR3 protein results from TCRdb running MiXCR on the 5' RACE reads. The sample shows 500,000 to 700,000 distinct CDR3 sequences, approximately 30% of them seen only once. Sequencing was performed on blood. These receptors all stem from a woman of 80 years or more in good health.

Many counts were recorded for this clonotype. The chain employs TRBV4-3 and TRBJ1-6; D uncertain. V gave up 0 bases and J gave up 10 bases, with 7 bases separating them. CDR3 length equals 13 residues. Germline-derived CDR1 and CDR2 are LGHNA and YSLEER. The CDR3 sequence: CASSQDLQSPLHF. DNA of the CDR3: TGCGCCAGCAGCCAAGACCTCCAATCACCCCTCCACTTT.

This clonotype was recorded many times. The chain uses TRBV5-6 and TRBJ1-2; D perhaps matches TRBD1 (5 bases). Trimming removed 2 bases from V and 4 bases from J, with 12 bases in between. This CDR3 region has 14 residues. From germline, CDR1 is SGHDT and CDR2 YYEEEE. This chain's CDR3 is CASSFAQDVYGYTF. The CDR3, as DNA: TGTGCCAGCAGCTTCGCACAGGATGTCTATGGCTACACCTTC.

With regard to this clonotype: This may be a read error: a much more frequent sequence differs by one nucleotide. CDR3 sequence (DNA): TGTGCCACCAGCAGAGAATTCGGCGAGCAGTTCTTC. Encoded protein: CATSREFGEQFF. The chain combines TRBV15 with TRBJ2-1; D uncertain. Germline V gene data show CDR1 as LNHNV and CDR2 as YYDKDF (reference sequence). The germline V and J ends were trimmed by 0 bases and 10 bases, with 7 bases remaining between them. This CDR3 region has 12 residues.

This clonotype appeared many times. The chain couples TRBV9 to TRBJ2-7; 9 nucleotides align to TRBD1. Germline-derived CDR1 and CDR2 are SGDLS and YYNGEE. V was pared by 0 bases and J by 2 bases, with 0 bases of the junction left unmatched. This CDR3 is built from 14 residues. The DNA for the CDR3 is TGTGCCAGCAGCGTAGGGACAGGGGCCTACGAGCAGTACTTC. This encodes CASSVGTGAYEQYF.

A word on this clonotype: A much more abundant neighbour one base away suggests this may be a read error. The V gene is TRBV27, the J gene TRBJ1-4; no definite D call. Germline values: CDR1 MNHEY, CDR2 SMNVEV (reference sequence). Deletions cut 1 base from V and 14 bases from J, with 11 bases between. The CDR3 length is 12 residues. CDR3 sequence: CASSLYGSQLFF. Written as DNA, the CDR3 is TGTGCCAGCAGTTTATATGGAAGCCAGCTGTTTTTT.

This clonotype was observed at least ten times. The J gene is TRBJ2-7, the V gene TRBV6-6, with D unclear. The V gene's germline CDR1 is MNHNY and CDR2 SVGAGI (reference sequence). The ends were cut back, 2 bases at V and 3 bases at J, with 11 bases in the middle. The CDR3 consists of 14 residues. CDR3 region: CASSYGGSDYEQYF. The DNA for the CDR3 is TGTGCCAGCAGTTACGGCGGCAGCGACTACGAGCAGTACTTC.

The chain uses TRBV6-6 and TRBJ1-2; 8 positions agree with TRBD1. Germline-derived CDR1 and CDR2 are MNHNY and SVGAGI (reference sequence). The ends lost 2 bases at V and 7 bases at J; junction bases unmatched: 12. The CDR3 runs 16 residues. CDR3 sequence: CASSYPLSDREAGYTF. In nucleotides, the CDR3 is TGTGCCAGCAGTTACCCCCTTTCGGACAGGGAAGCTGGCTACACCTTC.

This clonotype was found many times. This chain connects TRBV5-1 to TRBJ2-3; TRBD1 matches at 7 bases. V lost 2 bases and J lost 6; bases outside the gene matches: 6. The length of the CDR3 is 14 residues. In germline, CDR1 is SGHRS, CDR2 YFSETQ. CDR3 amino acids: CASSLSDRVDTQYF. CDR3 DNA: TGCGCCAGCAGCTTATCCGACAGGGTCGATACGCAGTATTTT.

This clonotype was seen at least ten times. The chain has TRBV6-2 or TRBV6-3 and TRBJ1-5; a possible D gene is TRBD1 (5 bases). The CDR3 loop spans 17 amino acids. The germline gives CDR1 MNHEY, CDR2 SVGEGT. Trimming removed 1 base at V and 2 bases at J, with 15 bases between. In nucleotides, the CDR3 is TGTGCCAGCAGTTACTTCCAAGACAGTCGTGGCAATCAGCCCCAGCATTTT. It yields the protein CASSYFQDSRGNQPQHF.

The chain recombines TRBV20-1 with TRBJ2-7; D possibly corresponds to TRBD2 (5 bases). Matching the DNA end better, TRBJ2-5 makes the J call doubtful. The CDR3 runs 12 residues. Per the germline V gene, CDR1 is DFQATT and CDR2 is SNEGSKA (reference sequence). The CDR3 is CSAPSAGETQYF. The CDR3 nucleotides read TGCAGTGCCCCCAGTGCGGGAGAGACCCAGTACTTC.

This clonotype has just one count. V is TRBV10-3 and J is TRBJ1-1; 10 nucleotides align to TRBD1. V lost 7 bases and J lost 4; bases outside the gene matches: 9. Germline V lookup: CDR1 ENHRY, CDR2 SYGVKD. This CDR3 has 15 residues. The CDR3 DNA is TGTGCCATCAACTCGGGACAGGGGAGGATCACTGAAGCTTTCTTT. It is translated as CAINSGQGRITEAFF.

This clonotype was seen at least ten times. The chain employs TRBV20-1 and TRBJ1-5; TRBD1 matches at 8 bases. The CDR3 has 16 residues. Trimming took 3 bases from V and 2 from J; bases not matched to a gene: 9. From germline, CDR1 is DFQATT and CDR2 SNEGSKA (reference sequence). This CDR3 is CSARGVTGAGNQPQHF. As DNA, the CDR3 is TGCAGTGCTAGGGGGGTGACAGGGGCAGGCAATCAGCCCCAGCATTTT.

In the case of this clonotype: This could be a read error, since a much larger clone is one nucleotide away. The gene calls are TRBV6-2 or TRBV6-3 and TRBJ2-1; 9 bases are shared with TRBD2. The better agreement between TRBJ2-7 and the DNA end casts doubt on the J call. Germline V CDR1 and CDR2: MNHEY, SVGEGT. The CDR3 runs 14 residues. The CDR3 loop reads CASSYLAGYNEQYF. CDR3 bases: TGTGCCAGCAGTTACCTAGCGGGGTACAATGAGCAGTACTTC.

The CDR3 reads CASSPMREGSPLHF. The CDR3 DNA is TGTGCCAGCAGTCCCATGCGGGAAGGGTCACCCCTCCACTTT. V and J are TRBV27 and TRBJ1-6, with no clear D. This CDR3 contains 14 residues. Trimming shortened V by 5 bases and J by 10 bases, and 15 bases separated the two germline ends. CDR1 and CDR2 from the germline V gene are MNHEY and SMNVEV (reference sequence).

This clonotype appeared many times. In DNA, the CDR3 is TGTGCCAGCAGTCGAAGGACAGGGGCCGTAAACAATGAGCAGTTCTTC. Its translation: CASSRRTGAVNNEQFF. The V and J genes are TRBV2 and TRBJ2-1; TRBD1 agrees at 9 bases. Looked up from germline, CDR1 is SNHLY and CDR2 is FYNNEI. V shed 5 bases, J shed 5 bases, and the junction held 10 bases outside the gene matches. The CDR3 covers 16 residues.

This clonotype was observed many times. The CDR3 loop reads CASSLTSPRGSGANVLTF. CDR3 sequence (DNA): TGTGCCAGCAGCTTAACGAGTCCCCGGGGGTCTGGGGCCAACGTCCTGACTTTC. The J gene is TRBJ2-6, the V gene TRBV7-3; D perhaps matches TRBD2 (6 bases). Germline V gene data show CDR1 as SGHTA and CDR2 as FQGTGA. With 0 bases removed from V and 1 base from J, the gap between germline ends came to 13 bases. This CDR3 spans 18 amino acids. Using reference TRBV7-3 and TRBJ2-6 for the parts outside the CDR3, the full variable domain is GAGVSQTPSNKVTEKGKYVELRCDPISGHTALYWYRQSLGQGPEFLIYFQGTGAADDSGLPNDRFFAVRPEGSVSTLKIQRTERGDSAVYLCASSLTSPRGSGANVLTFGAGSRLTVL.

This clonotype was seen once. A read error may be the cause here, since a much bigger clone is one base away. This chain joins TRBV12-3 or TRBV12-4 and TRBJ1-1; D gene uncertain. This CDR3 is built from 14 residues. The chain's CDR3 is CASSFNQQNTEAVF. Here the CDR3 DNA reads TGTGCCAGCAGTTTTAACCAGCAGAACACTGAAGCTGTCTTT.

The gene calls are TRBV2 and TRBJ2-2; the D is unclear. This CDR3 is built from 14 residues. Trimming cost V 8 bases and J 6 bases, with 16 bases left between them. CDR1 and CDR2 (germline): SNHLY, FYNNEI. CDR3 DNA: TGTGCCAGCCAAAGGTCAGGCTCCGCCGGGGAGCTGTTTTTT. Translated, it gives CASQRSGSAGELFF.

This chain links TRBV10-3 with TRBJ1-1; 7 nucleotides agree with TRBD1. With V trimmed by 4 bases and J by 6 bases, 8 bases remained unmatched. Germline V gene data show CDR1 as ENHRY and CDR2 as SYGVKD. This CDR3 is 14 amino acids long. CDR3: CAISGGQTGSEAFF. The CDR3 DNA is TGTGCCATCAGTGGAGGGCAGACAGGGTCTGAAGCTTTCTTT.

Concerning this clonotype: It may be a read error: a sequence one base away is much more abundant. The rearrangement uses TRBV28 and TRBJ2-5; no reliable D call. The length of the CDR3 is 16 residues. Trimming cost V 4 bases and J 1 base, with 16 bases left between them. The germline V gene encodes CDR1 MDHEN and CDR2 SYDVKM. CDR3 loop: CASSCSASRVQETQYF. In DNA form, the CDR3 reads TGTGCCAGCAGTTGTTCTGCCTCCAGAGTCCAAGAGACCCAGTACTTC.

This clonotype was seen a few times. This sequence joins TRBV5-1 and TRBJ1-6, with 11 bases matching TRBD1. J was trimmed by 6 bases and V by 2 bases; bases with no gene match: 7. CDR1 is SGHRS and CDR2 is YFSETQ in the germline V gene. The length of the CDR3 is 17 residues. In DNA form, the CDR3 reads TGCGCCAGCAGCTTCGGGCGGACAGGGGGCCTTAATTCACCCCTCCACTTT. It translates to CASSFGRTGGLNSPLHF. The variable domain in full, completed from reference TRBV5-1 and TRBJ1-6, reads KAGVTQTPRYLIKTRGQQVTLSCSPISGHRSVSWYQQTPGQGLQFLFEYFSETQRNKGNFPGRFSGRQFSNSRSEMNVSTLELGDSALYLCASSFGRTGGLNSPLHFGNGTRLTVT.

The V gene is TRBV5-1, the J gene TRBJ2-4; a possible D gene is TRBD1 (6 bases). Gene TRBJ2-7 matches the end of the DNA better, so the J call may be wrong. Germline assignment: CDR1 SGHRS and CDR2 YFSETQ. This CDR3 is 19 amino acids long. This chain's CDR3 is CASSPSTGAWGTTNYEQYF. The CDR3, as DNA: TGCGCCAGCAGCCCGTCGACAGGCGCCTGGGGGACAACAAACTACGAGCAGTACTTC.

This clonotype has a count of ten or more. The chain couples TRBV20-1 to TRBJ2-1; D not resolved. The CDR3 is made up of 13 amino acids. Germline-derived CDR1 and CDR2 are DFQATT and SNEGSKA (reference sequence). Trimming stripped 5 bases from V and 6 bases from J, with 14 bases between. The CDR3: CSAHVGVGNEQFF. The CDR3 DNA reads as TGCAGTGCTCACGTTGGGGTTGGCAATGAGCAGTTCTTC.

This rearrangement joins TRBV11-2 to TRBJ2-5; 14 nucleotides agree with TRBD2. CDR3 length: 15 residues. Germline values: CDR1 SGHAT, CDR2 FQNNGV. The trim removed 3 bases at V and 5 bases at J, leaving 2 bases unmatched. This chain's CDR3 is CASSLGLAGAETQYF. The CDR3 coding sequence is TGTGCCAGCAGCTTGGGACTAGCGGGGGCGGAGACCCAGTACTTC.

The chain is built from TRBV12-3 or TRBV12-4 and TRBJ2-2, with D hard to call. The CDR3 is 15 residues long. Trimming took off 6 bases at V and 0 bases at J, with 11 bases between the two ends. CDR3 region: CASSSDVTNTGELFF. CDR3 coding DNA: TGTGCCAGCAGCTCGGACGTTACGAACACCGGGGAGCTGTTTTTT.

In nucleotides, the CDR3 is TGTGCCAGCAGTTACCCGGGACAGGGGAACACTGAAGCTTTCTTT. Translating gives CASSYPGQGNTEAFF. The chain joins TRBV6-5 to TRBJ1-1; 9 bases fit TRBD1. CDR1 and CDR2 from the germline V gene are MNHEY and SVGAGI. The trim removed 2 bases at V and 1 base at J, leaving 2 bases unmatched. This CDR3 has 15 residues.

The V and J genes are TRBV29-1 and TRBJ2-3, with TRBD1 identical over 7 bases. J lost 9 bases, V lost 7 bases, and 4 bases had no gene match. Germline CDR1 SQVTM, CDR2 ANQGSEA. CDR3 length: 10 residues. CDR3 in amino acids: CSALTGTQYF. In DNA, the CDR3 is TGCAGCGCTTTGACAGGGACGCAGTATTTT.

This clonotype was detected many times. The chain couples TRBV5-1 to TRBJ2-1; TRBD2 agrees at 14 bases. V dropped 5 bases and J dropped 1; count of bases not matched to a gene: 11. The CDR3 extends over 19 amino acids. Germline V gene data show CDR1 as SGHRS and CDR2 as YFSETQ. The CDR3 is CASSKRTSGGPSSYNEQFF. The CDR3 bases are TGCGCCAGCAGTAAACGGACTAGCGGGGGGCCCTCATCCTACAATGAGCAGTTCTTC.